The 13 T cell receptor beta chains below were found in one sample sequenced in a study of blood T cell repertoires in COVID-19 (dated by TCRdb to the early 2020s). Libraries were prepared through the immunoSEQ multiplex PCR assay. TCRdb's version of the immuneACCESS table is confined to in-frame rearrangements and falls short of the full clone set. An unresolved V gene accounts for under half of the shortfall where checked; the remainder is of unknown origin. The sample table shows around 250,000 clones, and around 87% are seen once. In total, the top ten clones hold about 1.6% of the sample. The specimen sequenced was PBMCs or T cells enriched from blood (not recorded which). These receptor sequences come from a woman aged 50 to 60 who had recovered from COVID-19.

V usage is TRBV2 and J usage is TRBJ2-7; D possibly corresponds to TRBD1 (6 bases). Germline CDR1 SNHLY, CDR2 FYNNEI. The CDR3 runs 16 residues. Between the trimmed V and J ends, which lost 6 bases and 0 bases, there was a span of 18 bases. CDR3: CASRSPPGHLSYEQYF. The DNA of the CDR3 is TGTGCCAGCAGATCTCCCCCGGGACATCTCTCCTACGAGCAGTACTTC.

The chain links TRBV6-6 to TRBJ2-7; no clear D gene. Per the germline V gene, CDR1 is MNHNY and CDR2 is SVGAGI (reference sequence). The CDR3 extends over 14 amino acids. V lost 0 bases and J lost 4, with 10 bases in between. CDR3: CASSYSLAAYEQYF. Here the CDR3 DNA reads TGTGCCAGCAGTTACTCGCTGGCCGCATACGAGCAGTACTTC.

The chain uses TRBV4-2 and TRBJ2-3; D gene ambiguous. V lost 0 bases to trimming and J lost 2 bases, with 9 bases between them. Germline CDR1 reads LGHNA; CDR2 reads YNFKEQ. The CDR3 has 15 residues. The CDR3 DNA reads TGTGCCAGCAGCCAAGAAAAACACAACACAGATACGCAGTATTTT. Protein sequence: CASSQEKHNTDTQYF.

The chain's CDR3 is CASSLRDTLQETQYF. In nucleotides, the CDR3 is TGTGCCAGCAGCCTCCGGGACACCCTACAAGAGACCCAGTACTTC. The chain combines TRBV5-4 with TRBJ2-5; a weak D match, TRBD1 (6 bases). CDR1 is SGHNT, CDR2 YYREEE, per germline (reference sequence). This CDR3 is 15 amino acids long. The V end was cut by 4 bases, the J end by 2 bases, with 15 bases between.

This clone occurred a few times. This chain uses TRBV12-3 or TRBV12-4 with TRBJ2-7; D is undetermined. Trimming pared 3 bases from V and 3 bases from J, leaving 6 bases between. This CDR3 region has 12 residues. CDR3 residues: CASSFANYEQYF. The DNA of the CDR3 is TGTGCCAGCAGTTTTGCGAACTACGAGCAGTACTTC.

The CDR3 region has the DNA TGTGCCAGCAGTGACAGGGAGCCCCAGCATTTT. Amino acid sequence: CASSDREPQHF. This chain uses TRBV28 with TRBJ1-5; 7 nucleotides line up with TRBD1. V lost 5 bases and J lost 8; bases outside the gene matches: 0. This CDR3 region has 11 residues. CDR1 is MDHEN, CDR2 SYDVKM, per germline.

The genes are TRBV12-5 and TRBJ2-3; a possible D gene is TRBD2 (6 bases). This CDR3 region has 16 residues. V lost 0 bases to trimming and J lost 2 bases, with 12 bases between them. CDR1 LGHNT and CDR2 FRNRAP come from the germline V gene. CDR3 protein: CASGLVERRDTDTQYF. The CDR3, as DNA: TGTGCTAGTGGTTTGGTAGAGAGGCGGGACACAGATACGCAGTATTTT.

Only a few counts were recorded for this clone. This chain connects TRBV9 to TRBJ2-7, with 8 bases identical to TRBD1. The V gene end was trimmed by 4 bases and the J gene end by 2 bases; junction bases not matched to a gene: 5. CDR3 length: 14 amino acids. Germline-derived CDR1 and CDR2 are SGDLS and YYNGEE. The CDR3 coding sequence is TGTGCCAGCAGCATGACAGGGGAGGCCTACGAGCAGTACTTC. This gives the protein CASSMTGEAYEQYF.

The genes are TRBV25-1 and TRBJ1-3; 7 bases are a match to TRBD1. The CDR3 is 15 amino acids. V lost 5 bases, J lost 0 bases, and 4 bases stayed unmatched. In germline, CDR1 is MGHDK, CDR2 SYGVNS. DNA of the CDR3: TGTGCCAGCAGTCCGGGACAGATCTCTGGAAACACCATATATTTT. This codes for CASSPGQISGNTIYF.

V gene TRBV3-1 (or the pseudogene TRBV3-2) combines with J gene TRBJ2-2; possible D gene TRBD1, 6 bases. Per the germline V gene, CDR1 is LGHDT and CDR2 is YNNKEL (reference sequence). The CDR3 has 18 amino acids. V lost 1 base to trimming and J lost 11 bases, with 26 bases between them. The CDR3 loop reads CASSQAGQRHPLASELFF. DNA for the CDR3: TGTGCCAGCAGCCAAGCGGGACAAAGACACCCTTTAGCGAGTGAGCTGTTTTTT.

The chain has TRBV10-3 and TRBJ1-1, with 10 bases fitting TRBD1. Germline assignment: CDR1 ENHRY and CDR2 SYGVKD. The CDR3 consists of 13 residues. V shed 3 bases, J shed 8 bases, and the junction held 3 bases outside the gene matches. The CDR3 region has the DNA TGTGCCATCAGTGAAGGGACAGGGGCCGAAGCTTTCTTT. Translated: CAISEGTGAEAFF.

The chain employs TRBV7-8 and TRBJ1-1; weak D call: TRBD1 (5 bases). This CDR3 comprises 16 residues. The germline gives CDR1 SGHVS, CDR2 FQNEAQ. V shed 1 base and J shed 0 bases, with 12 bases lying between them. This CDR3 reads CASSLDPPGLNTEAFF. CDR3 bases: TGTGCCAGCAGCTTAGATCCCCCAGGGCTGAACACTGAAGCTTTCTTT.

The chain links TRBV6-5 to TRBJ2-1; 8 positions match TRBD2. This CDR3 is built from 15 residues. After removal of 6 bases from V and 5 bases from J, the junction contained 9 bases not matched to a gene. The V gene's germline CDR1 is MNHEY and CDR2 SVGAGI. The CDR3 is CASRSPGTRDNEQFF. For the CDR3, the DNA is TGTGCCAGCAGATCCCCCGGGACTAGAGACAATGAGCAGTTCTTC.